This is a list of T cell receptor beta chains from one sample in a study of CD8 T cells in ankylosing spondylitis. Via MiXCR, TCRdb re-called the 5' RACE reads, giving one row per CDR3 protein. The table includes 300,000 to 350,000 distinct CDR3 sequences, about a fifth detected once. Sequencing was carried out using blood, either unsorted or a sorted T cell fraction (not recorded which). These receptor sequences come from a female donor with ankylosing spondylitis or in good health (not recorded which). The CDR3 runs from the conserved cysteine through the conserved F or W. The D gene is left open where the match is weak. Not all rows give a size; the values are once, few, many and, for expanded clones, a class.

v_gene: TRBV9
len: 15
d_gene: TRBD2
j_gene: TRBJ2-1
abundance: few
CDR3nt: TGTGCCAGCAGCGTGGCGGCGGGAGTCGACAATGAGCAGTTCTTC
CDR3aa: CASSVAAGVDNEQFF

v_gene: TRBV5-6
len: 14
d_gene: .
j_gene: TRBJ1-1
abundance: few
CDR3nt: TGTGCCACCCACACAGGGTTATGGAACACTGAAGCTTTCTTT
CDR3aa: CATHTGLWNTEAFF

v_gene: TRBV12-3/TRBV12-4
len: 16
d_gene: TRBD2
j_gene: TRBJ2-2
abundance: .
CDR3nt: TGTGCCAGCAGTTACGGGAGCGGGATAAGCGACGGGGAGCTGTTTTTT
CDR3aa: CASSYGSGISDGELFF

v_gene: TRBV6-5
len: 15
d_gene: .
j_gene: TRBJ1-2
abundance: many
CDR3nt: TGTGCCAGCAGTTACAGGGCTGGAAGGGGCTATGGCTACACCTTC
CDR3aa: CASSYRAGRGYGYTF

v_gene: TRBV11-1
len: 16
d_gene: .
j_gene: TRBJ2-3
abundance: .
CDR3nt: TGTGCCAGAGACCCCCCGGGGCTCTGGTCGACAGATACGCAGTATTTT
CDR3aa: CARDPPGLWSTDTQYF

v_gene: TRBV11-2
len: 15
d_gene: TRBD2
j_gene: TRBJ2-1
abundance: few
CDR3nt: TGTGCCAGCAGCTCCCTAGCGGGAACCAACAATGAGCAGTTCTTC
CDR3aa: CASSSLAGTNNEQFF

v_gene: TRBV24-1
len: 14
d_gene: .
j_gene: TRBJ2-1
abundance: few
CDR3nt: TGTGCCACCAGTGATGCGAAAAAGACCAGGGAGCAGTTCTTC
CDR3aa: CATSDAKKTREQFF

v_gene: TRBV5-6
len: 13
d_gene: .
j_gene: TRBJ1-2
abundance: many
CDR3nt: TGTGCCAGCAGCTTCGGGGTCCAGCGCGGCTACACCTTC
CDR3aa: CASSFGVQRGYTF

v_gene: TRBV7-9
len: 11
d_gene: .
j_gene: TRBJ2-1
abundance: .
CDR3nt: TGTGCCAGCACGGATTACAATGAGCAGTTCTTC
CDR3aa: CASTDYNEQFF

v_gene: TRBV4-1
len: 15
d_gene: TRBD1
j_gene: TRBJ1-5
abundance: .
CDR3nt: TGCGCCAGCAGCTGGGACAGATCTAGCAATCAGCCCCAGCATTTT
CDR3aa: CASSWDRSSNQPQHF

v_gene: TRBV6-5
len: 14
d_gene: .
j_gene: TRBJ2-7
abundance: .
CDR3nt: TGTGCCAGCAGTTACCGGGGGTATGGCTACGAGCAGTACTTC
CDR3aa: CASSYRGYGYEQYF

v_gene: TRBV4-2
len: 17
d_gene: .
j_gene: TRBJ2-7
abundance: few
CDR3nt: TGTGCCAGCAGCCAAGAGCTAAAGGGTCCACTTTCCTACGAGCAGTACTTC
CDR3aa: CASSQELKGPLSYEQYF

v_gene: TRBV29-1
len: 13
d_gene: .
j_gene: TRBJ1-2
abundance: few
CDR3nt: TGCAGCGTTGATGTGGGTCTTAACTATGGCTACACCTTC
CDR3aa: CSVDVGLNYGYTF

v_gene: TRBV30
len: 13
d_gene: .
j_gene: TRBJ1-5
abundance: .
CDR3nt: TGTGCCTGGTCCGGACGAGGCAATCAGCCCCAGCATTTT
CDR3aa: CAWSGRGNQPQHF

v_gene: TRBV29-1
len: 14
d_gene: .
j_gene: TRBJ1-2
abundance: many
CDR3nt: TGCAGCGTTCCTACCTCCTCCGGACTCTATGGCTACACCTTC
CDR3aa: CSVPTSSGLYGYTF

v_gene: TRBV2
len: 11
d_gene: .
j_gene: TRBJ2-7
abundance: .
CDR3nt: TGTGCCAGCAGGGGTAGTTGGGAGCAGTACTTC
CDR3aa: CASRGSWEQYF

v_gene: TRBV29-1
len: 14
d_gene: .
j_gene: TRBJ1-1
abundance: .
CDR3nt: TGCAGCGTTGAGGGGCGTTACATGAACACTGAAGCTTTCTTT
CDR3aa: CSVEGRYMNTEAFF

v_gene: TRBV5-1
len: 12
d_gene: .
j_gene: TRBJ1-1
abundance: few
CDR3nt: TGCGAGGCCCCAGGGGATAGCACTGAAGCTTTCTTT
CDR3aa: CEAPGDSTEAFF

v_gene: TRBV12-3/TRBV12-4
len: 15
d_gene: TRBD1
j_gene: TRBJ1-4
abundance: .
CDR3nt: TGTGCCAGCAGTTTAGGGGGACAGGGCGGGGAAAAACTGTTTTTT
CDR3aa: CASSLGGQGGEKLFF

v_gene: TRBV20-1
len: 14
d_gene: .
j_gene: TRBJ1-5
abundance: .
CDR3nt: TGCAGTGCTAGTAAGGGGGAAGCCAATCAGCCCCAGCATTTT
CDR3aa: CSASKGEANQPQHF

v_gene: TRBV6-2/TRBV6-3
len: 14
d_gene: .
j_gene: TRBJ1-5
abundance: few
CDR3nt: TGTGCCAGCAGCATGGGACACTTCAATCAGCCCCAGCATTTT
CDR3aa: CASSMGHFNQPQHF

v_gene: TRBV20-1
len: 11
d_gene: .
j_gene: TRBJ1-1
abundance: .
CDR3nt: TGCAGTGCTCCGACTTCGGGTGAAGCTTTCTTT
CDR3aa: CSAPTSGEAFF

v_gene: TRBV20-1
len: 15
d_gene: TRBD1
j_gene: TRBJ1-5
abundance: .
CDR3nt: TGCAGTGCTAGTTGGGGCAGGGGGAGCAATCAGCCCCAGCATTTT
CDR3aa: CSASWGRGSNQPQHF

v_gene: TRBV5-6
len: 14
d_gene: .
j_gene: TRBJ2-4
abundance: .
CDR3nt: TGTGCCAGCAGCTTGGGTGGGCAGGGAGGTCTTCAGTACTTC
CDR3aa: CASSLGGQGGLQYF

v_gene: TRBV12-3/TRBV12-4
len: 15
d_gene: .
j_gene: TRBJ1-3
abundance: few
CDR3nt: TGTGCCAGCAGTAAGACGCGCCCCTCTGGAAACACCATATATTTT
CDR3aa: CASSKTRPSGNTIYF